The 14 T cell receptor beta chains presented below share a single source sample, sequenced in a study of blood T cell repertoires in COVID-19 (dated by TCRdb to between 2020 and 2021). The library relied on the immunoSEQ multiplex PCR assay. TCRdb mirrors the immuneACCESS table, restricted to in-frame sequences. Some clones are absent from its copies; in checked studies, under half trace to an unresolved V gene, and the reason for the others is unknown. The table for this sample lists about 140,000 clones; around 88% of them were counted only once. Of the sample, around 4.6% falls within the top ten clones. Specimen: peripheral blood. Every receptor here comes from a human donor in a cohort sampled during active COVID-19.

The genes are TRBV28 and TRBJ2-7, with D perhaps TRBD2 (5 bases). This CDR3 is built from 14 residues. V gave up 6 bases and J gave up 7 bases, with 19 bases separating them. Germline V CDR1 and CDR2: MDHEN, SYDVKM. CDR3 in DNA: TGTGCCAGCAGGCAGTCGGGGATAGGCAGAGAGCAGTACTTC. This sequence encodes CASRQSGIGREQYF.

This clone came up a few times. This chain links TRBV10-3 with TRBJ1-4; TRBD1 matches 8 bases. This CDR3 has 17 residues. The ends lost 3 bases at V and 5 bases at J; junction bases unmatched: 11. Germline V gene data show CDR1 as ENHRY and CDR2 as SYGVKD. CDR3 region: CAISDTGGGRLNEKLFF. CDR3 in DNA: TGTGCCATCAGTGATACAGGGGGAGGAAGACTAAATGAAAAACTGTTTTTT.

This clone was seen more than once but under ten times. The J gene is TRBJ2-7, the V gene TRBV12-3 or TRBV12-4; TRBD2 agrees at 7 bases. The CDR3 totals 13 residues. The V segment lost 7 bases and the J segment 0 bases; nucleotides outside the gene matches: 3. Here the CDR3 reads CASTWDYSYEQYF. In nucleotides, the CDR3 is TGTGCCAGCACCTGGGACTACTCCTACGAGCAGTACTTC.

This chain joins TRBV6-6 and TRBJ1-2; D is perhaps TRBD1 (5 bases). There are 12 residues in the CDR3. V was trimmed by 7 bases and J by 5 bases, leaving 11 bases between them. From germline, CDR1 is MNHNY and CDR2 SVGAGI (reference sequence). DNA of the CDR3: TGTGCCAGCACCGACAGTCCTTATGGCTACACCTTC. The encoded protein is CASTDSPYGYTF.

This clone was seen only once. The CDR3 sequence: CASSKRQGHNVLTF. The CDR3 coding sequence is TGTGCCAGCAGTAAACGACAGGGCCACAACGTCCTGACTTTC. V usage is TRBV27 and J usage is TRBJ2-6, with TRBD1 matching over 7 bases. The J segment lost 9 bases and the V segment lost 5 bases, leaving 7 bases of the junction unmatched. From germline, CDR1 is MNHEY and CDR2 SMNVEV (reference sequence). The CDR3 runs 14 residues. Full variable domain (outside the CDR3, taken from reference TRBV27 and TRBJ2-6): EAQVTQNPRYLITVTGKKLTVTCSQNMNHEYMSWYRQDPGLGLRQIYYSMNVEVTDKGDVPEGYKVSRKEKRNFPLILESPSPNQTSLYFCASSKRQGHNVLTFGAGSRLTVL.

J is TRBJ2-7 and V is TRBV9; TRBD2 aligns across 11 bases. The length of the CDR3 is 18 residues. The germline gives CDR1 SGDLS, CDR2 YYNGEE. The ends lost 5 bases at V and 2 bases at J; junction bases unmatched: 15. The chain's CDR3 is CASSYPPPTSGATYEQYF. The CDR3 DNA reads as TGTGCCAGCAGTTATCCACCCCCGACTAGCGGGGCTACCTACGAGCAGTACTTC.

The rearrangement uses TRBV5-4 and TRBJ1-2; D is undetermined. CDR1 and CDR2 (germline): SGHNT, YYREEE (reference sequence). The CDR3 is 16 amino acids. The germline V and J ends were trimmed by 4 bases and 5 bases, with 21 bases remaining between them. Written as DNA, the CDR3 is TGTGCCAGCAGCAAGGGTTGGGGTGCGGAGGCGTATGGCTACACCTTC. It translates to CASSKGWGAEAYGYTF.

The chain is built from TRBV3-1 (or the pseudogene TRBV3-2) and TRBJ2-5; 11 bases fit TRBD2. The V gene end was trimmed by 0 bases and the J gene end by 7 bases; junction bases not matched to a gene: 13. CDR1 LGHDT and CDR2 YNNKEL come from the germline V gene (reference sequence). The CDR3 extends over 18 amino acids. CDR3 coding DNA: TGTGCCAGCAGCCAAGATCCAGTAGCGGGGGGGCTTGACGGGACCCAGTACTTC. It is translated as CASSQDPVAGGLDGTQYF.

The V call is TRBV12-5, the J call TRBJ1-2, with a weak D call TRBD1 (6 bases). CDR1 and CDR2 from the germline V gene are LGHNT and FRNRAP. The CDR3 sequence is 15 residues long. With 1 base removed from V and 4 bases from J, the gap between germline ends came to 13 bases. CDR3 residues: CASGLGGGGSYGYTF. CDR3 coding DNA: TGTGCTAGTGGTTTGGGTGGGGGCGGAAGCTATGGCTACACCTTC.

The chain employs TRBV9 and TRBJ2-5, with D perhaps matching TRBD2 (7 bases). Trimming removed 0 bases at V and 5 bases at J, with 14 bases between. CDR1 is SGDLS, CDR2 YYNGEE, per germline. The CDR3 length is 15 residues. CDR3 DNA sequence: TGTGCCAGCAGCGTAGACGCGGGGGCGGGGGAGACCCAGTACTTC. This codes for CASSVDAGAGETQYF.

The gene calls are TRBV7-2 and TRBJ2-7; 7 bases align to TRBD2. Per germline, CDR1 SGHTA and CDR2 FQGNSA. This CDR3 comprises 15 residues. The J segment lost 6 bases and the V segment lost 5 bases, leaving 13 bases of the junction unmatched. CDR3 region: CASSLRAGTNSEQYF. DNA for the CDR3: TGTGCCAGCAGCCTCCGAGCGGGAACGAACAGCGAGCAGTACTTC.

This clone was detected only once. The rearrangement uses TRBV30 and TRBJ1-1; no clear D gene. In germline, CDR1 is GTSNPN, CDR2 SVGIG (reference sequence). The CDR3 has 13 residues. The ends were cut back, 4 bases at V and 1 base at J, with 10 bases in the middle. Here the CDR3 reads CAWTYSPNTEAFF. CDR3 bases: TGTGCCTGGACGTACAGCCCGAACACTGAAGCTTTCTTT.

This sequence joins TRBV7-2 and TRBJ2-1; 14 bases map to TRBD2. V shed 4 bases, J shed 8 bases, and the junction held 7 bases outside the gene matches. From germline, CDR1 is SGHTA and CDR2 FQGNSA. This CDR3 has 16 residues. Here the CDR3 DNA reads TGTGCCAGCAGCTCCTCCGGGACTAGCGGGAGTTATGAGCAGTTCTTC. As protein: CASSSSGTSGSYEQFF.

This clone was found a few times. The chain joins TRBV5-1 to TRBJ2-7; no reliable D call. V was trimmed by 4 bases and J by 5 bases, leaving 16 bases between them. CDR1 is SGHRS, CDR2 YFSETQ, per germline. The CDR3 consists of 14 residues. The CDR3 reads CASSVDPKANEQYF. As DNA, the CDR3 is TGCGCCAGCAGCGTGGACCCTAAAGCCAACGAGCAGTACTTC.